This T cell receptor beta chain originates from a study of shared clonotypes between healthy human individuals. Deep-level assay runs were performed. Method: immunoSEQ multiplex PCR; TCRdb's copy keeps in-frame clones and lacks some. The table shows some 2 million clones, with 95% occurring only once. There are 12 residues in the CDR3. With 5 bases removed from V and 6 bases from J, the gap between germline ends came to 10 bases. CDR1 is SQVTM and CDR2 is ANQGSEA in the germline V gene. General observations from the study: Among donors, the sharing of clonotypes was expected to be influenced by sequencing depth. Non-shared clonotypes had lower generation probabilities than those shared by all four donors. Estimated richness values were generally larger in naive subsets than in memory subsets.

Of note for this clone: The antigen is unknown.

Sequencing was done on a sample of naive CD4+ T cells sorted from blood. Subset denoted: CD45RA+ positively selected. This TCR was sampled from a man between 18 and 35 years old in good health. The V and J genes are TRBV29-1 and TRBJ2-2; D possibly matches TRBD1 or TRBD2 (5 bases each). The CDR3 spells CSVLGDAGELFF. The CDR3, as DNA: TGCAGCGTTCTGGGGGATGCCGGGGAGCTGTTTTTT.